Below, one TCR beta chain is given with its context. No antigen is known for it. The assay was immunoSEQ multiplex PCR, and TCRdb's table has in-frame clones only and misses some. The sample holds over 55,000 clones, 80% to 95% seen once. Trimming removed 4 bases from V and 3 bases from J, with 10 bases in between. The germline CDR1 and CDR2 sequences are LNHDA and SQIVND (reference sequence). The CDR3 is made up of 13 amino acids. This entry belongs to a study of cytomegalovirus exposure and HLA in healthy donors. Findings and caveats of the study: The study put 150 to 200 TCR beta chains on its list as cytomegalovirus-associated.

The study drew the donors from its roughly 130-subject validation cohort, separate from the approximately 700-subject first cohort. The rearrangement uses TRBV19 and TRBJ2-7; tentatively, D is TRBD2 (6 bases). Sequencing input: PBMCs. This receptor was identified in a man younger than 30 in good health and CMV-seronegative. CDR3 in DNA: TGTGCCAGTAGTAGCGGGACTCACTACGAGCAGTACTTC. Translating gives CASSSGTHYEQYF.